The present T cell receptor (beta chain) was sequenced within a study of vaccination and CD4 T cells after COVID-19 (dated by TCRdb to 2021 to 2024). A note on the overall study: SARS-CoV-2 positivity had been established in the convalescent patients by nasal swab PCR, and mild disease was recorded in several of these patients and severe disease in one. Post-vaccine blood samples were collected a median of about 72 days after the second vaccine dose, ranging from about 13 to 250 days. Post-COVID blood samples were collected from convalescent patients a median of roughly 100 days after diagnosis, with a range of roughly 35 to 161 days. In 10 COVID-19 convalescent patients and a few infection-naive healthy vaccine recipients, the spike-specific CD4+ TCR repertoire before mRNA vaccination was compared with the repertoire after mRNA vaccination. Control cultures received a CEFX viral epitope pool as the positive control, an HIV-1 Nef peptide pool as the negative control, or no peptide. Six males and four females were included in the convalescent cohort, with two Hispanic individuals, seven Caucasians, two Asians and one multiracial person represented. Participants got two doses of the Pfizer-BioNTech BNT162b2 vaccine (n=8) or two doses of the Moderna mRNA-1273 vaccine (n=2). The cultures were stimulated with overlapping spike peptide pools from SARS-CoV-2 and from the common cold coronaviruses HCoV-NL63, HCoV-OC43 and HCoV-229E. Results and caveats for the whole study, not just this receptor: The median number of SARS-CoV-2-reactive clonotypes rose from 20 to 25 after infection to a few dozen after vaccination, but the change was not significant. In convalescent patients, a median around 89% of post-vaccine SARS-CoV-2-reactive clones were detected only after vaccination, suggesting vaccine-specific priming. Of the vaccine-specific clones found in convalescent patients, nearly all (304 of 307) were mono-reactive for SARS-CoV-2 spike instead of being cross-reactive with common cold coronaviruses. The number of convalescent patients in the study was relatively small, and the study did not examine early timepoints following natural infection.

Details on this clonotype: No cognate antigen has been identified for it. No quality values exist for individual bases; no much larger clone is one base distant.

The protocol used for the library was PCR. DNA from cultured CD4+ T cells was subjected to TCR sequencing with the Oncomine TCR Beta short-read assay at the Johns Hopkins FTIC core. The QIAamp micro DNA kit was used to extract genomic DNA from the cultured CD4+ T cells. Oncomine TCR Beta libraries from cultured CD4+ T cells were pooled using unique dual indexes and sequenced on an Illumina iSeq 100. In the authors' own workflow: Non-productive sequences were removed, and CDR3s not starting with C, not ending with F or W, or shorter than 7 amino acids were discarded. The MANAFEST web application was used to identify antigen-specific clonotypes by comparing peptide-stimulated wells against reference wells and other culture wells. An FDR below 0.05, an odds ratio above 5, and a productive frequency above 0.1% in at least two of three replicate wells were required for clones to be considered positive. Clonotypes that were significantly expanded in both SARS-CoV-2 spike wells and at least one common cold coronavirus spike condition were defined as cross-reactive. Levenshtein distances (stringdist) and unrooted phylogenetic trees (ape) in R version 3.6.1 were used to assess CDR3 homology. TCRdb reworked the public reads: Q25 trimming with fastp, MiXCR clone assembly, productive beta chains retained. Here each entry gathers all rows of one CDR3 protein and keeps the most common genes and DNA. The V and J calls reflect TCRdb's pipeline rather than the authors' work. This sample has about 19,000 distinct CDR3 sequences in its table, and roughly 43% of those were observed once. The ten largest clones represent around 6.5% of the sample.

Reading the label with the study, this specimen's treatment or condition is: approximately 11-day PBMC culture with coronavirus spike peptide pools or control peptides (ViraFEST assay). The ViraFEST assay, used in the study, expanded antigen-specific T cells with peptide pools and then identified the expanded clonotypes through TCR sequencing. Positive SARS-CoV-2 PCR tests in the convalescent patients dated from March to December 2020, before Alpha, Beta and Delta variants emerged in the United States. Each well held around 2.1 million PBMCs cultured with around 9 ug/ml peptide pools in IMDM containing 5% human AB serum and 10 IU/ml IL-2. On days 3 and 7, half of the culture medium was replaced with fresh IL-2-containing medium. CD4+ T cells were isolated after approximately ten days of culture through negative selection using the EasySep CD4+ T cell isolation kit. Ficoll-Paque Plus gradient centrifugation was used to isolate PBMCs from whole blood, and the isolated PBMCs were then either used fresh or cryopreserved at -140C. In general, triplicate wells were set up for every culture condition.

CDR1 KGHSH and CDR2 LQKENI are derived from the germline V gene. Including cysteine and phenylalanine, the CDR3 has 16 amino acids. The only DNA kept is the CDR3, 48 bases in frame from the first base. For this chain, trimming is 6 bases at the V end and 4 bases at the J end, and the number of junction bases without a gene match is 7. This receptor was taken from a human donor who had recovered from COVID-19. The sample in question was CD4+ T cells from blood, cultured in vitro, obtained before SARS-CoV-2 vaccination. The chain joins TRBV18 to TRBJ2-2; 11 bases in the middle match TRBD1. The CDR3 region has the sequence CASSAGTGGTTGELFF. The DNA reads TGTGCCAGCTCCGCCGGGACAGGGGGAACCACCGGGGAGCTGTTTTTT.